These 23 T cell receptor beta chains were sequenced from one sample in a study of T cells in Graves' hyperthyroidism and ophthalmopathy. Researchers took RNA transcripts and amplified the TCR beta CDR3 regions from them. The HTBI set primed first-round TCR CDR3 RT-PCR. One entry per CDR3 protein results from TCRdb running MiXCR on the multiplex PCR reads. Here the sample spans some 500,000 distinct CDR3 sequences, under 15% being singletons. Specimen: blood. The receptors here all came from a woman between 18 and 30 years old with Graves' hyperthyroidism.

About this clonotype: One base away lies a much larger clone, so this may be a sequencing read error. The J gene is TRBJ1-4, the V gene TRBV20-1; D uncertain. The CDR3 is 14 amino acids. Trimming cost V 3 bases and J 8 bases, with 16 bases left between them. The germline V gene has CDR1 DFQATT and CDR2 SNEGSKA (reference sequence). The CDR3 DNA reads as TGCAGTGCTAGGATTAGCATGGGAGACGAAAAACTGTTTTTT. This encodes CSARISMGDEKLFF.

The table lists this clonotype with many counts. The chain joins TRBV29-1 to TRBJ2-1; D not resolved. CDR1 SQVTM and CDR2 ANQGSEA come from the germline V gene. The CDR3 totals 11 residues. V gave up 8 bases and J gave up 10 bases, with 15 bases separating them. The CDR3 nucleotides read TGCAGCACCCCGGGTTTGAAGGAGCAGTTCTTC. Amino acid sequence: CSTPGLKEQFF.

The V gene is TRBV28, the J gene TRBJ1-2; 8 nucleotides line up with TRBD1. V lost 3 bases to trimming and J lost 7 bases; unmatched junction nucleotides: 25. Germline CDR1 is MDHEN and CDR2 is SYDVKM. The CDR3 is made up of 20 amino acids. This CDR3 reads CASSFLAAPTGVFMEFGYTF. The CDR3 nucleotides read TGTGCCAGCAGTTTTCTGGCCGCCCCGACAGGGGTCTTCATGGAGTTTGGCTACACCTTC.

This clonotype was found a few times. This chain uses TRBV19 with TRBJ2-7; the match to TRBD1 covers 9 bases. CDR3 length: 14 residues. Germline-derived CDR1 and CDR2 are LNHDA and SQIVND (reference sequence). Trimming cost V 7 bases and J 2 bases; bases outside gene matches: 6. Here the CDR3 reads CASNPGQGPYEQYF. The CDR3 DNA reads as TGTGCCAGTAATCCGGGACAGGGCCCCTACGAGCAGTACTTC.

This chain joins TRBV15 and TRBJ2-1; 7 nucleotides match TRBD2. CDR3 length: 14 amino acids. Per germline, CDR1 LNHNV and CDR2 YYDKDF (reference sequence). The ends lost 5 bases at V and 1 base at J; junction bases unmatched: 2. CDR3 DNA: TGTGCCACCAGCGGGGGGGGGTCCTACAATGAGCAGTTCTTC. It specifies CATSGGGSYNEQFF.

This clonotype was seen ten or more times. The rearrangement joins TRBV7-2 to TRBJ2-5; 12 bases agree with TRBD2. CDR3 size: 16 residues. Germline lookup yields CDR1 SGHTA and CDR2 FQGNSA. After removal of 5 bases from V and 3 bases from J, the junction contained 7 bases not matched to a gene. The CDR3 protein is CASSLRTSGNKETQYF. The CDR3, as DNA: TGTGCCAGCAGCCTGAGGACTAGCGGGAATAAAGAGACCCAGTACTTC.

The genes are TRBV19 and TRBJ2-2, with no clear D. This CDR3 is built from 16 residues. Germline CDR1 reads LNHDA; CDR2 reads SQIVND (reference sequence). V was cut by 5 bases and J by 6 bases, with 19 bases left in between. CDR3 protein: CASSGVAKAWAGELFF. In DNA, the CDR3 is TGTGCCAGTAGTGGAGTAGCTAAGGCGTGGGCCGGGGAGCTGTTTTTT.

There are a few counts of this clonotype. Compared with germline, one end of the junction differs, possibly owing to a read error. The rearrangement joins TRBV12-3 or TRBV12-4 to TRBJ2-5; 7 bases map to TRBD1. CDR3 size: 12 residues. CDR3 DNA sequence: TGTGCCAGCAGTCCGGACAGGCTTGAGTTGAACTTC. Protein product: CASSPDRLELNF.

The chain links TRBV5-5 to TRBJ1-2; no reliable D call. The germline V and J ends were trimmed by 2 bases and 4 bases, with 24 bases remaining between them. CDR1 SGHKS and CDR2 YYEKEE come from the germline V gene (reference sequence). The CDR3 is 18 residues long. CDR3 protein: CASSFSPETREAVYGYTF. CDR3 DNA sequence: TGTGCCAGCAGCTTTTCCCCCGAAACACGGGAAGCGGTCTATGGCTACACCTTC.

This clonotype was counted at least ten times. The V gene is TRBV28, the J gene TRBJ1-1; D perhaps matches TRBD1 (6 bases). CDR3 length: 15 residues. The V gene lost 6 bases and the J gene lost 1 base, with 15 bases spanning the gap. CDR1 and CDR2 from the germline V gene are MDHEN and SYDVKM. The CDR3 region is CASRQIPGQNTEAFF. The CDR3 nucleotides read TGTGCCAGCAGACAAATACCGGGACAGAACACTGAAGCTTTCTTT.

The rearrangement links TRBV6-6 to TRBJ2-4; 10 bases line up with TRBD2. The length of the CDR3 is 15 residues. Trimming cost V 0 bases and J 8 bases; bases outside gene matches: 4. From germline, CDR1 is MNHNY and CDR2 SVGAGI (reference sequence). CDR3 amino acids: CASSYSSGRGDIQYF. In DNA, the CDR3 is TGTGCCAGCAGTTACTCGAGCGGGAGGGGGGACATTCAGTACTTC.

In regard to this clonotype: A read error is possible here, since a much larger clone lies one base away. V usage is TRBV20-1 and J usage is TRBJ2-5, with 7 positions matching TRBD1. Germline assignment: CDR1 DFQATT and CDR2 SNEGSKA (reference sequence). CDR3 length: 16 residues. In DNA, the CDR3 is TGCGGTGCTACACCTCGGGACAGAAAACTCCGGGAGACCCAGTACTTC. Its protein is CGATPRDRKLRETQYF.

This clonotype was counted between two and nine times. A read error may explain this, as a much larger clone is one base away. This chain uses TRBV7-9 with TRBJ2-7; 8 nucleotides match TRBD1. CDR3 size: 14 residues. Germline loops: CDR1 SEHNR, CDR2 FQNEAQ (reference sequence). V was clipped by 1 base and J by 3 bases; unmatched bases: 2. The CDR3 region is CASSLGTGFYEQYF. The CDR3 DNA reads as TGTGCCAGCAGCTTAGGGACAGGGTTCTACGAGCAGTACTTC.

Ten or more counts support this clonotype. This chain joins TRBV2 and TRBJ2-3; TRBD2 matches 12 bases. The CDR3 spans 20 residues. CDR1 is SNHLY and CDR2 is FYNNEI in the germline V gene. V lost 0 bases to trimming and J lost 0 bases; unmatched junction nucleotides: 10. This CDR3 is CASSEAGTGLAGTSTDTQYF. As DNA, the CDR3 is TGTGCCAGCAGTGAAGCGGGAACAGGACTAGCGGGAACTAGCACAGATACGCAGTATTTT.

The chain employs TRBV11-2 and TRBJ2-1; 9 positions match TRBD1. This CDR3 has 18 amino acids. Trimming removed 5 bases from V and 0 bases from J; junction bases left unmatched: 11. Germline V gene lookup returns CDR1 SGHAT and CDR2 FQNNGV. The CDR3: CASSRWTSQGASYNEQFF. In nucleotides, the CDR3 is TGTGCCAGCAGCCGGTGGACGTCACAGGGGGCCTCCTACAATGAGCAGTTCTTC.

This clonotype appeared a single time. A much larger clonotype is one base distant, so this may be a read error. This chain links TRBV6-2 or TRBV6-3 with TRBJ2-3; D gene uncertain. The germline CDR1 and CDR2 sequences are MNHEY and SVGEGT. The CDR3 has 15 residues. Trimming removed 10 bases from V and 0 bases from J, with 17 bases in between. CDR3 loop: CAISYVPVSTDTQYF. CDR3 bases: TGTGCCATCAGCTACGTTCCGGTTAGCACAGATACGCAGTATTTT.

For the CDR3, the DNA is TGTGCCAGCTCCGGGCTGAATAGCAATCAGCCCCAGCATTTT. Residues: CASSGLNSNQPQHF. The gene calls are TRBV6-1 and TRBJ1-5; no reliable D call. The germline V and J ends were trimmed by 8 bases and 0 bases, with 11 bases remaining between them. Per the germline V gene, CDR1 is MNHNS and CDR2 is SASEGT. The CDR3 extends over 14 amino acids.

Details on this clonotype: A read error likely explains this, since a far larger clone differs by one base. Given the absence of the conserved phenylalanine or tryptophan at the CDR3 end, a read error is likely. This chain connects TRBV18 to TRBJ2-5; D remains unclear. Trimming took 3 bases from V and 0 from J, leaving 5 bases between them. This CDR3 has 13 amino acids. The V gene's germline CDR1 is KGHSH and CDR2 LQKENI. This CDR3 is CASSPGHQETQYL. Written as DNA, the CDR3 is TGTGCCAGCTCACCTGGCCACCAAGAGACCCAGTACCTC.

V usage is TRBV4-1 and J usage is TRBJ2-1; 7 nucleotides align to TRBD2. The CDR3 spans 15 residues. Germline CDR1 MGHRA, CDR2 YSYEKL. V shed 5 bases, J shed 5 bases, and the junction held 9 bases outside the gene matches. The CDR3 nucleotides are TGCGCCAGCAGCTCCCGGGACTATCGAGACAATGAGCAGTTCTTC. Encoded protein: CASSSRDYRDNEQFF.

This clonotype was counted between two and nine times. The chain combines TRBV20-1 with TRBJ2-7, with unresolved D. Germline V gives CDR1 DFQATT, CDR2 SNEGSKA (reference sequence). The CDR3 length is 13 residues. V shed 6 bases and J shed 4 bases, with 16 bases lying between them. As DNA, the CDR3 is TGCAGTGCAATGACTTGGGGAAAGTACGAGCAGTACTTC. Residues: CSAMTWGKYEQYF.

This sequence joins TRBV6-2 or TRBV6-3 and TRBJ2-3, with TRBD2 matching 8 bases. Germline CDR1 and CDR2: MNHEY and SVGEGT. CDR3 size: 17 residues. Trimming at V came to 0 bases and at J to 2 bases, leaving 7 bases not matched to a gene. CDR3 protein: CASSYSPGGLFTDTQYF. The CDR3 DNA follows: TGTGCCAGCAGTTACTCGCCGGGGGGGCTATTCACAGATACGCAGTATTTT.

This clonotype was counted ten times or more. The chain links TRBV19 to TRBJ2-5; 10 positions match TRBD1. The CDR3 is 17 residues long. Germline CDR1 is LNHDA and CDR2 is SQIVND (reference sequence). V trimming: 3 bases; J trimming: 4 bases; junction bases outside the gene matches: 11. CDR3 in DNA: TGTGCCAGTAGTATTACAGTTAGACAGGGGGCTCGAGAGACCCAGTACTTC. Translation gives CASSITVRQGARETQYF.

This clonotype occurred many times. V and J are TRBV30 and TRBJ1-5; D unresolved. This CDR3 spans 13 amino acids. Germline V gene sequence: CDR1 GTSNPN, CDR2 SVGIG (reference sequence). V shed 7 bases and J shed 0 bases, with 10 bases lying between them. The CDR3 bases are TGTGCCTCGGACGGAAATAGCAATCAGCCCCAGCATTTT. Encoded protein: CASDGNSNQPQHF.